Presented here are 19 T cell receptor beta chains from one specimen sequenced in a study of cytomegalovirus exposure and HLA in healthy donors. The study ran its PCR with 60 Vbeta and 13 Jbeta primers. Assay: immunoSEQ multiplex PCR; the TCRdb copy retains only in-frame clones and omits some. The sample includes some 130,000 clones, 75% to 80% of them seen just once. Sequenced material: PBMCs. All receptors derive from a woman aged 55-70 years in good health and CMV-seronegative.

The rearrangement links TRBV11-3 to TRBJ2-2; 7 bases are shared with TRBD1. From germline, CDR1 is SGHNT and CDR2 YENEEA. The trim removed 5 bases at V and 12 bases at J, leaving 6 bases unmatched. This CDR3 contains 12 residues. CDR3 sequence (DNA): TGTGCCAGCAGCGGACAGGACAGGAAGCTGTTTTTT. It codes for CASSGQDRKLFF.

This chain connects TRBV7-9 to TRBJ2-1, with D unclear. Germline CDR1 reads SEHNR; CDR2 reads FQNEAQ (reference sequence). The CDR3 loop spans 12 amino acids. The V end was cut by 5 bases, the J end by 7 bases, with 9 bases between. This CDR3 is CASSDLGNEQFF. CDR3 sequence (DNA): TGTGCCAGCAGCGACCTAGGAAATGAGCAGTTCTTC.

V gene TRBV10-3 combines with J gene TRBJ2-3; D is uncertain. Germline V gives CDR1 ENHRY, CDR2 SYGVKD. Trimming pared 10 bases from V and 0 bases from J, leaving 11 bases between. There are 13 residues in the CDR3. Here the CDR3 DNA reads TGTGCCACCCGTGACACTAGCACAGATACGCAGTATTTT. Amino acids: CATRDTSTDTQYF.

V and J are TRBV19 and TRBJ2-7, with TRBD1 matching 9 bases. V was pared by 5 bases and J by 1 base, with 3 bases of the junction left unmatched. There are 14 residues in the CDR3. Germline CDR1 LNHDA, CDR2 SQIVND (reference sequence). The CDR3 here is CASSWDRESYEQYF. The DNA for the CDR3 is TGTGCCAGTAGTTGGGACAGGGAATCCTACGAGCAGTACTTC.

The CDR3 sequence: CASAGQPSNQPQHF. The CDR3 DNA follows: TGTGCCAGCGCGGGACAGCCTAGCAATCAGCCCCAGCATTTT. The chain uses TRBV19 and TRBJ1-5, with 7 bases that match TRBD1. CDR1 is LNHDA and CDR2 is SQIVND in the germline V gene (reference sequence). V lost 9 bases and J lost 0; bases outside the gene matches: 5. The CDR3 is made up of 14 amino acids.

The chain is built from TRBV6-1 and TRBJ1-5; the D is unclear. The V and J ends lost 5 bases and 9 bases respectively, with 14 bases between them. This CDR3 is 13 amino acids long. Germline values: CDR1 MNHNS, CDR2 SASEGT. CDR3 DNA sequence: TGTGCCAGCAGTCATTCCTTGCTATGGCCCCAGCATTTT. Its protein is CASSHSLLWPQHF.

This chain links TRBV29-1 with TRBJ2-1; D unclear. Looked up from germline, CDR1 is SQVTM and CDR2 is ANQGSEA. Trimming shortened V by 0 bases and J by 7 bases, and 7 bases separated the two germline ends. This CDR3 region has 12 residues. CDR3 in amino acids: CSVEEFGNEQFF. CDR3 sequence (DNA): TGCAGCGTTGAAGAGTTCGGGAATGAGCAGTTCTTC.

The rearrangement uses TRBV9 and TRBJ2-1, with 11 nucleotides matching TRBD2. The CDR3 totals 17 residues. The ends lost 3 bases at V and 3 bases at J; junction bases unmatched: 8. Per germline, CDR1 SGDLS and CDR2 YYNGEE. The CDR3 protein is CASSAPSGTSGYNEQFF. The CDR3 nucleotides read TGTGCCAGCAGCGCCCCCTCCGGGACTAGCGGCTACAATGAGCAGTTCTTC.

The genes are TRBV7-3 and TRBJ1-4; 7 nucleotides line up with TRBD1. Germline V CDR1 and CDR2: SGHTA, FQGTGA. Germline trimming cut 5 bases from V and 2 bases from J; bases unmatched to any gene: 11. This CDR3 comprises 17 residues. Here the CDR3 DNA reads TGTGCCAGCAGCCCATGGGGACAGCCGGCGACTAATGAAAAACTGTTTTTT. Translated: CASSPWGQPATNEKLFF.

The chain is built from TRBV7-6 and TRBJ2-4; TRBD2 might be the D (6 bases). The V end was cut by 4 bases, the J end by 10 bases, with 14 bases between. The germline V gene encodes CDR1 SGHVS and CDR2 FNYEAQ. The CDR3 is made up of 13 amino acids. CDR3 loop: CASSSDDRGIQYF. CDR3 sequence (DNA): TGTGCCAGCAGCTCGGACGATCGGGGGATTCAGTACTTC.

This clone has only one observation. The gene calls are TRBV2 and TRBJ2-1, with 12 bases matching TRBD1. The junction had 5 bases not matched to a gene; V was cut back by 6 bases and J by 5 bases. CDR3 length equals 15 residues. Germline V lookup: CDR1 SNHLY, CDR2 FYNNEI. CDR3 region: CASSQGQGANNEQFF. DNA for the CDR3: TGTGCCAGCAGCCAGGGACAGGGGGCGAACAATGAGCAGTTCTTC.

V is TRBV5-1 and J is TRBJ1-3, with 9 bases fitting TRBD1. The CDR3 is 15 residues long. V was pared by 4 bases and J by 3 bases, with 5 bases of the junction left unmatched. Germline V lookup: CDR1 SGHRS, CDR2 YFSETQ. CDR3 coding DNA: TGCGCCAGCAGCCCCGGACAGGGGTATGGAAACACCATATATTTT. It specifies CASSPGQGYGNTIYF.

This sequence joins TRBV7-3 and TRBJ2-2; weak D call: TRBD2 (5 bases). The germline gives CDR1 SGHTA, CDR2 FQGTGA. There are 15 residues in the CDR3. V dropped 4 bases and J dropped 8 bases, with 17 bases sitting between them. The CDR3 DNA follows: TGTGCCAGCAGCTCCCTAGCAGGCCCCGGAGGGGAGCTGTTTTTT. Its translation: CASSSLAGPGGELFF. Variable domain in full (rest from reference TRBV7-3 and TRBJ2-2): GAGVSQTPSNKVTEKGKYVELRCDPISGHTALYWYRQSLGQGPEFLIYFQGTGAADDSGLPNDRFFAVRPEGSVSTLKIQRTERGDSAVYLCASSSLAGPGGELFFGEGSRLTVL.

The V and J genes are TRBV19 and TRBJ2-1; 7 nucleotides agree with TRBD2. Looked up from germline, CDR1 is LNHDA and CDR2 is SQIVND (reference sequence). Trimming took 8 bases from V and 2 from J; bases not matched to a gene: 9. The CDR3 contains 15 residues. The CDR3 sequence is CASSPGGLPYNEQFF. The CDR3 DNA reads TGTGCCAGTTCGCCGGGAGGATTGCCCTACAATGAGCAGTTCTTC.

The chain combines TRBV25-1 with TRBJ2-7; the D gene is possibly TRBD2 (6 bases). Germline CDR1 and CDR2: MGHDK and SYGVNS. The CDR3 extends over 15 amino acids. The germline V and J ends were trimmed by 6 bases and 5 bases, with 20 bases remaining between them. The CDR3 coding sequence is TGTGCCAGCAGAGACTCCTCCGGGACTGGAGACGAGCAGTACTTC. Residues: CASRDSSGTGDEQYF.

V gene TRBV10-2 combines with J gene TRBJ1-1; 7 bases match TRBD1. Germline CDR1 WSHSY, CDR2 SAAADI. V was clipped by 4 bases and J by 0 bases; unmatched bases: 8. The length of the CDR3 is 16 residues. CDR3 DNA sequence: TGCGCCAGCAGTGGGCGAGGGGGCGCGATGAACACTGAAGCTTTCTTT. Amino acids: CASSGRGGAMNTEAFF.

The J gene is TRBJ2-5, the V gene TRBV10-2, with 9 bases that match TRBD2. Germline assignment: CDR1 WSHSY and CDR2 SAAADI. CDR3 length: 15 amino acids. The ends lost 6 bases at V and 1 base at J; junction bases unmatched: 6. CDR3 in amino acids: CASSVAGVSQETQYF. The CDR3 DNA follows: TGCGCCAGCAGCGTAGCGGGAGTCTCCCAAGAGACCCAGTACTTC.

This chain connects TRBV9 to TRBJ2-5; D may be TRBD2 (6 bases). The DNA end favors TRBJ2-7, so the J call may be wrong. There are 15 residues in the CDR3. Germline lookup yields CDR1 SGDLS and CDR2 YYNGEE. CDR3 region: CASSPRSSGGYEQYF. CDR3 in DNA: TGTGCCAGCAGCCCCCGTAGTTCCGGGGGATACGAGCAGTACTTC.

This sequence joins TRBV6-1 and TRBJ2-3, with 7 bases that match TRBD1. This CDR3 has 16 amino acids. With V trimmed by 3 bases and J by 3 bases, 9 bases remained unmatched. Germline CDR1 reads MNHNS; CDR2 reads SASEGT. The CDR3, as DNA: TGTGCCAGCAGTGAGTTACCGGGACAGATAACAGATACGCAGTATTTT. It translates to CASSELPGQITDTQYF.